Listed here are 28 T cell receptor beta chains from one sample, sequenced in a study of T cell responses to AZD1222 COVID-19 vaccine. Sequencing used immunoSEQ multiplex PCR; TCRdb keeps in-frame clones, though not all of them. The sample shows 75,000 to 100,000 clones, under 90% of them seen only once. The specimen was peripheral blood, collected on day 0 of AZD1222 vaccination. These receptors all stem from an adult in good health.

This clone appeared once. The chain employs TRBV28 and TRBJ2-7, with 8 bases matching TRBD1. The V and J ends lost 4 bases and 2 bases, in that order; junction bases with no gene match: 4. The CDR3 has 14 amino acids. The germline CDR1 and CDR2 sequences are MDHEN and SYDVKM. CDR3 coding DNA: TGTGCCAGCAGTTCGGACAGGGTCCCCTACGAGCAGTACTTC. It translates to CASSSDRVPYEQYF.

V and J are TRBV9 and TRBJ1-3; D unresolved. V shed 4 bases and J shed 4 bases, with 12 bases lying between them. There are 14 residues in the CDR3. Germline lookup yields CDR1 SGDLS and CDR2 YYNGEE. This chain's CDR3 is CASSSTPLGNTIYF. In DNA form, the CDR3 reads TGTGCCAGCAGCAGCACCCCTTTGGGAAACACCATATATTTT. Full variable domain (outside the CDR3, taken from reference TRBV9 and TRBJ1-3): DSGVTQTPKHLITATGQRVTLRCSPRSGDLSVYWYQQSLDQGLQFLIQYYNGEERAKGNILERFSAQQFPDLHSELNLSSLELGDSALYFCASSSTPLGNTIYFGEGSWLTVV.

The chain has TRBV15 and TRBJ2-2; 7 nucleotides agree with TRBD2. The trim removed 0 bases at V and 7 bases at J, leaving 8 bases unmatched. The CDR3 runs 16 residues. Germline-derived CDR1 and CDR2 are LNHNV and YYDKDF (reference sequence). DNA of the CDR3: TGTGCCACCAGCAGAGATGCGGGAGCCAGGGTCGGGGAGCTGTTTTTT. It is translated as CATSRDAGARVGELFF.

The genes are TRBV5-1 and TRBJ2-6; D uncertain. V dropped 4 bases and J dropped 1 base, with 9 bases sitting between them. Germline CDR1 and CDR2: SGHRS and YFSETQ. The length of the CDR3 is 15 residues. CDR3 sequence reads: CASSPQSSGANVLTF. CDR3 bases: TGCGCCAGCAGCCCTCAGAGTTCTGGGGCCAACGTCCTGACTTTC.

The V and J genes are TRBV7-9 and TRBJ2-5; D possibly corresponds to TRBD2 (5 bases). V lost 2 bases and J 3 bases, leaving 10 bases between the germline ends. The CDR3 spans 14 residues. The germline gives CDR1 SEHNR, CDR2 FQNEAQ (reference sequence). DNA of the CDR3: TGTGCCAGCAGCTTACTCGGGGTTAAAGAGACCCAGTACTTC. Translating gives CASSLLGVKETQYF.

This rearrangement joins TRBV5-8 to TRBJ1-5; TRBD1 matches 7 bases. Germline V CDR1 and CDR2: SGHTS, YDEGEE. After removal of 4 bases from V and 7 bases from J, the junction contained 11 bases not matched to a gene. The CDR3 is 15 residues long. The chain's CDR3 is CASSRRVAGGQPQHF. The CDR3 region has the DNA TGTGCCAGCAGCCGGAGGGTCGCAGGGGGACAGCCCCAGCATTTT.

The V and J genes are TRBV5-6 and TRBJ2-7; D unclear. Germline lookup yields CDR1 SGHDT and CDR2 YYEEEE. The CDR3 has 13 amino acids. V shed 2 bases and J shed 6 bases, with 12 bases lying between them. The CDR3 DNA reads TGTGCCAGCAGCTTAAACCCTAAGAGCGAGCAGTACTTC. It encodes CASSLNPKSEQYF.

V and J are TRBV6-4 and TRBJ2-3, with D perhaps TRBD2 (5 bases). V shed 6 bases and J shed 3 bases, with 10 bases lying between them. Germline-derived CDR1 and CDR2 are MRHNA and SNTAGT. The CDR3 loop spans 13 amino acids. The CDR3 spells CASRDGVTDTQYF. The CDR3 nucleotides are TGTGCCAGCAGGGACGGGGTGACAGATACGCAGTATTTT.

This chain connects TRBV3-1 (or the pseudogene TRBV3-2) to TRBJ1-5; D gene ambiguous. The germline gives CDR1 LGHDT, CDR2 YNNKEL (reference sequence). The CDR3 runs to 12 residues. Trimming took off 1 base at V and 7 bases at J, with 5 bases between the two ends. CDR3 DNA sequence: TGTGCCAGCAGCCAAGGCCGGCAGCCCCAGCATTTT. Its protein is CASSQGRQPQHF.

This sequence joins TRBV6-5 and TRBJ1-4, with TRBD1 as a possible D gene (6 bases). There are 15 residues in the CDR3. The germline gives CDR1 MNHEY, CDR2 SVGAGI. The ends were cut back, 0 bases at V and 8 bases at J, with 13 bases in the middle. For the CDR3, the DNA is TGTGCCAGCAGTTACTCGGGCAGGGGTGACGAAAAACTGTTTTTT. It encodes CASSYSGRGDEKLFF.

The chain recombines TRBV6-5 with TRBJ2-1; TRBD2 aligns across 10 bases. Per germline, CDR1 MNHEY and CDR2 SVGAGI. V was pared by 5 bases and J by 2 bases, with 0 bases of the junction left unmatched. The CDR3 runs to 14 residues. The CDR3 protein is CASSLAGAYNEQFF. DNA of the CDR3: TGTGCCAGCAGTCTAGCGGGAGCCTACAATGAGCAGTTCTTC.

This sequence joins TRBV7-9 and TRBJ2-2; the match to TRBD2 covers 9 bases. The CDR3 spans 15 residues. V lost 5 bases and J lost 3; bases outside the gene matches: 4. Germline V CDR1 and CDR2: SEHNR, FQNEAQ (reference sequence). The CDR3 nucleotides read TGTGCCAGCAGCATCGGGACTAGCTACACCGGGGAGCTGTTTTTT. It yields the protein CASSIGTSYTGELFF.

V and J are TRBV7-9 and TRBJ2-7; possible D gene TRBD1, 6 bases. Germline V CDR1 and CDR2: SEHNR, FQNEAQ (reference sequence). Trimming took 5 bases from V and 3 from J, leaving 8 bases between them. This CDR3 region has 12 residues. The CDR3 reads CASSRQDYEQYF. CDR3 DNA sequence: TGTGCCAGCAGCCGACAGGACTACGAGCAGTACTTC.

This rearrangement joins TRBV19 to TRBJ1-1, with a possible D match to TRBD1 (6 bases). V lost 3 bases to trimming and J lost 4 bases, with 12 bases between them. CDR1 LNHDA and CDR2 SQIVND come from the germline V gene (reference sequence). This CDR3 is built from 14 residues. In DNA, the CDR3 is TGTGCCAGTAGTATTGCACAGGGAGGCACTGAAGCTTTCTTT. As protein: CASSIAQGGTEAFF.

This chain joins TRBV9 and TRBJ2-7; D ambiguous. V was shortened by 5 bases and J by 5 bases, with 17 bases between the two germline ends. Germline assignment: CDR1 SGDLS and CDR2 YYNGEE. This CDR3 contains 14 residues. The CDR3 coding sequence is TGTGCCAGCAGTCAAGACACCTTCGCGAACGAGCAGTACTTC. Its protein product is CASSQDTFANEQYF.

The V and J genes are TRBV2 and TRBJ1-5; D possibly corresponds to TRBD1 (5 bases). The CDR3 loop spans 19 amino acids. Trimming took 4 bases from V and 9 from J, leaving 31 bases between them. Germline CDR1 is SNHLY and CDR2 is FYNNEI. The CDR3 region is CASSGGSSGTAGNLRPQHF. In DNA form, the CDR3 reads TGTGCCAGCAGTGGGGGGAGCTCGGGGACGGCTGGGAATTTGCGGCCCCAGCATTTT.

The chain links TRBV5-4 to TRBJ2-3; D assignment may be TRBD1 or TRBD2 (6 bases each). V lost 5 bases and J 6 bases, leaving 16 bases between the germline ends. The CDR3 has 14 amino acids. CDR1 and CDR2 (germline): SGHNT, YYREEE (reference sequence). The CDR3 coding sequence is TGTGCCAGCAGGAGCGAGGGGGGAACCGATACGCAGTATTTT. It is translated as CASRSEGGTDTQYF.

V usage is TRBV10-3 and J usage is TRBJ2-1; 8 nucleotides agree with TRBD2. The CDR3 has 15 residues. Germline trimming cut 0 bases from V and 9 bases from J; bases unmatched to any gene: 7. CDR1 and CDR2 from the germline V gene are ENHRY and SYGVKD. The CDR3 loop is CAISESSGSIGEQFF. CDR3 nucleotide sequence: TGTGCCATCAGTGAGTCAAGCGGGAGTATCGGTGAGCAGTTCTTC.

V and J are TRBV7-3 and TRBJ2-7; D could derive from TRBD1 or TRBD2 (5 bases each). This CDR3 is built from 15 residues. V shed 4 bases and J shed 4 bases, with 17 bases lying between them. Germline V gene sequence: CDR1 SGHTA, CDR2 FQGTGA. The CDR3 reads CASSSQGEGSYEQYF. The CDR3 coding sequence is TGTGCCAGCAGCTCCCAGGGTGAGGGGTCTTACGAGCAGTACTTC.

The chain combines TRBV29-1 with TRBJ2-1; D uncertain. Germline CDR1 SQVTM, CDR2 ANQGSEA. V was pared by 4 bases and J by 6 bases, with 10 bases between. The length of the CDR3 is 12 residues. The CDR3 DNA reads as TGCAGCGTTGGACTTTCAGCCAATGAGCAGTTCTTC. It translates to CSVGLSANEQFF.

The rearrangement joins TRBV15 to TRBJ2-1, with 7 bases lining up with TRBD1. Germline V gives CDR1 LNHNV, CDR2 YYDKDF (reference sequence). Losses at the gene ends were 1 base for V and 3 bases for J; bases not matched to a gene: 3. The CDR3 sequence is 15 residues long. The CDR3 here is CATSRAGGSYNEQFF. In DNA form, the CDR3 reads TGTGCCACCAGCAGAGCAGGGGGTAGCTACAATGAGCAGTTCTTC. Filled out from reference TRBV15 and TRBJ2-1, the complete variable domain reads DAMVIQNPRYQVTQFGKPVTLSCSQTLNHNVMYWYQQKSSQAPKLLFHYYDKDFNNEADTPDNFQSRRPNTSFCFLDIRSPGLGDTAMYLCATSRAGGSYNEQFFGPGTRLTVL.

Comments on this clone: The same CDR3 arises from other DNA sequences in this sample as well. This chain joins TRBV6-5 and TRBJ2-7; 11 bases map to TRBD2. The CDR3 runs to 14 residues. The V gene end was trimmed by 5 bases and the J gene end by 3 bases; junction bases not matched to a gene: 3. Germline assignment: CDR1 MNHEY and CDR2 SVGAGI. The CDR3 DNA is TGTGCCAGCAGTCCGGGACTAGCGGACTACGAGCAGTACTTC. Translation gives CASSPGLADYEQYF.

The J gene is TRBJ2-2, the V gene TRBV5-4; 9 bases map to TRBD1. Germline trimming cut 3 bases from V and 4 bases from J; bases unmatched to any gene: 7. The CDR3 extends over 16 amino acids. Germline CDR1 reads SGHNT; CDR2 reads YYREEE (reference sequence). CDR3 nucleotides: TGTGCCAGCAGCTACGGGGACAGGGTGGCCACCGGGGAGCTGTTTTTT. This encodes CASSYGDRVATGELFF.

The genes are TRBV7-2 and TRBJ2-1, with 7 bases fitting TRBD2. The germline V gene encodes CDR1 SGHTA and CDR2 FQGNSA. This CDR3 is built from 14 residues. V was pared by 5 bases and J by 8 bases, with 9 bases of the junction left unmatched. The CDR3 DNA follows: TGTGCCAGCAGCCCCTTGGGGAGGGCGGATGAGCAGTTCTTC. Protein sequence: CASSPLGRADEQFF.

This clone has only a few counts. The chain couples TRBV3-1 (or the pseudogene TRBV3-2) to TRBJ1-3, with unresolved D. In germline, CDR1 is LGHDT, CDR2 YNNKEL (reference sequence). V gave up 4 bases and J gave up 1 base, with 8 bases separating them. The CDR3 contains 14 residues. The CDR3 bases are TGTGCCAGCAGCCTCTCCGGGTCTGGAAACACCATATATTTT. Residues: CASSLSGSGNTIYF.

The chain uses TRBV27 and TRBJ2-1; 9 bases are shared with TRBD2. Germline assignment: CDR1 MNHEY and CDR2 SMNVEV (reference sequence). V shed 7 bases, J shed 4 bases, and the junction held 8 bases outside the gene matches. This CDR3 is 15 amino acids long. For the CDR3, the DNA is TGTGCCAGCAAAAATAGCGGGGGCTGGTACAATGAGCAGTTCTTC. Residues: CASKNSGGWYNEQFF.

DNA of the CDR3: TGTGCCAGCAGCTCCAATAGCGCTTCGAACACCGGGGAGCTGTTTTTT. It codes for CASSSNSASNTGELFF. The V gene is TRBV7-2, the J gene TRBJ2-2, with D maybe TRBD2 (5 bases). The CDR3 covers 16 residues. CDR1 is SGHTA, CDR2 FQGNSA, per germline. V lost 4 bases and J 0 bases, leaving 12 bases between the germline ends.

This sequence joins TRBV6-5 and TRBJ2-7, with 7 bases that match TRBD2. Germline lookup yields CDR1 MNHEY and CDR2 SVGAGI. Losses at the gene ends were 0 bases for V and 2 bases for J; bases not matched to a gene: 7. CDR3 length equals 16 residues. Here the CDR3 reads CASSYSGGSSTYEQYF. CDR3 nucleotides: TGTGCCAGCAGTTACTCTGGCGGGAGTTCTACCTACGAGCAGTACTTC.